The following is a TCR beta chain sequence with its context. The data were obtained in a study of blood T cell repertoires in COVID-19. This table comes from immunoSEQ multiplex PCR, and its TCRdb copy is limited to in-frame clones, with some not included. Seen here are roughly 320,000 clones, 80% to 90% observed once, and the top ten hold over 5.5%. V was pared by 4 bases and J by 0 bases, with 14 bases of the junction left unmatched. From germline, CDR1 is GTSNPN and CDR2 SVGIG (reference sequence). CDR3 length equals 17 residues. Sequencing was carried out using peripheral blood. The rearrangement links TRBV30 to TRBJ1-2; 7 nucleotides line up with TRBD1. The sequence derives from a woman between 45 and 60 years old with COVID-19, enrolled during active disease. CDR3 coding DNA: TGTGCCTGGACTAACAGGGGCTTGCCTGCTTCTAACTATGGCTACACCTTC. It codes for CAWTNRGLPASNYGYTF.